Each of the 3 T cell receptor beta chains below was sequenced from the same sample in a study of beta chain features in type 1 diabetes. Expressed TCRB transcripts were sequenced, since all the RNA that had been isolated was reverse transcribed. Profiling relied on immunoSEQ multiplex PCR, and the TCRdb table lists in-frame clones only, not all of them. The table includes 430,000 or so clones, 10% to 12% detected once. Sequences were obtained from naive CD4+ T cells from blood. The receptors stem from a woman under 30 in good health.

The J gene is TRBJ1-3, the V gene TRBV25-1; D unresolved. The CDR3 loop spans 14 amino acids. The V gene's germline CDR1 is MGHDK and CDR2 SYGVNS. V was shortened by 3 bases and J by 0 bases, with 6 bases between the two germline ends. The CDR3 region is CASSDWSSGNTIYF. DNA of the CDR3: TGTGCCAGCAGTGACTGGAGCTCTGGAAACACCATATATTTT.

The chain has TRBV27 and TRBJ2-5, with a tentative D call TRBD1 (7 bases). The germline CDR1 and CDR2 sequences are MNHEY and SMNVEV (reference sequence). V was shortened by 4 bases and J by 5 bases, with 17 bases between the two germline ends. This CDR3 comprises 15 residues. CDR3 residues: CASSSPRTGGETQYF. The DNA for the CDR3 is TGTGCCAGCAGTTCCCCTAGGACAGGAGGGGAGACCCAGTACTTC.

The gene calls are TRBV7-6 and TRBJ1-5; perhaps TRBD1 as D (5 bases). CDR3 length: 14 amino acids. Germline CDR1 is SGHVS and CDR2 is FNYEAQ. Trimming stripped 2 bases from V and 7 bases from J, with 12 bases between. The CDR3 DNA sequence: TGTGCCAGCAGCTTACGCCCACGGGACCAGCCCCAGCATTTT. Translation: CASSLRPRDQPQHF.